These T cell receptor beta chains were read from a single sample in a study of blood T cell repertoires in COVID-19. Assay used: immunoSEQ multiplex PCR; TCRdb lists only in-frame clones, some missing. This table holds 280,000 or so clones, around 92% found once. Specimen: PBMCs or T cells enriched from blood (not recorded which). Receptors originate from a woman between 50 and 59 years old who had been exposed to COVID-19. CDR3s include the opening cysteine and the closing phenylalanine or tryptophan. D genes are given only for firm matches. Clone size is not always given. Where it is, it says once, few, many or a class for expanded clones.

V gene,clone size,D gene,J gene,CDR3 protein,CDR3 DNA
TRBV5-1,.,.,TRBJ2-1,CASRPTEYNEQFF,TGCGCCAGCAGGCCGACAGAATACAATGAGCAGTTCTTC
TRBV2,.,.,TRBJ1-6,CASSVERGNSPLHF,TGTGCCAGCAGTGTGGAGCGGGGTAATTCACCCCTCCACTTT
TRBV6-1,.,TRBD1,TRBJ1-2,CASSETGQSYGYTF,TGTGCCAGCAGTGAAACGGGACAGAGTTATGGCTACACCTTC
TRBV15,.,.,TRBJ1-3,CATSRPKQEYSGNTIYF,TGTGCCACCAGCAGACCGAAACAGGAATACTCTGGAAACACCATATATTTT
TRBV30,.,.,TRBJ2-6,CAWSPESGANVLTF,TGTGCCTGGAGCCCCGAGTCTGGGGCCAACGTCCTGACTTTC
TRBV30,.,.,TRBJ1-1,CAWSPSRGGGTEAFF,TGTGCCTGGAGCCCGAGCCGGGGAGGGGGGACTGAAGCTTTCTTT
TRBV28,once,TRBD1,TRBJ1-5,CASSFRGSNQPQHF,TGTGCCAGCAGTTTCAGGGGGAGCAATCAGCCCCAGCATTTT
TRBV27,.,.,TRBJ1-2,CASSLQGPVSRNGYTF,TGTGCCAGCAGTTTGCAGGGGCCCGTCTCCAGAAATGGCTACACCTTC
TRBV7-9,once,TRBD1,TRBJ2-2,CATGQGAMNTGELFF,TGTGCCACCGGACAGGGGGCAATGAACACCGGGGAGCTGTTTTTT
TRBV5-6,.,TRBD2,TRBJ2-5,CASRERGLETQYF,TGTGCCAGCAGGGAGCGGGGGTTAGAGACCCAGTACTTC
TRBV11-2,.,.,TRBJ2-7,CASSDTVTYEQYF,TGTGCCAGCAGCGACACCGTTACCTACGAGCAGTACTTC
TRBV28,.,.,TRBJ1-2,CASSLEVGSRANYGYTF,TGTGCCAGCAGTTTAGAAGTTGGATCCAGGGCGAACTATGGCTACACCTTC
TRBV6-1,.,.,TRBJ2-5,CASSEWGVHMETQYF,TGTGCCAGCAGTGAATGGGGGGTTCATATGGAGACCCAGTACTTC
TRBV6-5,.,TRBD2,TRBJ2-5,CASSLGLAETQYF,TGTGCCAGCAGCCTAGGACTAGCGGAGACCCAGTACTTC
TRBV5-1,.,TRBD2,TRBJ2-1,CASSLEPLAGEVQFF,TGCGCCAGCAGCTTAGAACCCCTAGCGGGGGAAGTGCAGTTCTTC
TRBV6-5,.,TRBD1,TRBJ1-4,CASSFQGAGEKLFF,TGTGCCAGCAGTTTCCAGGGGGCCGGTGAAAAACTGTTTTTT
TRBV7-9,.,.,TRBJ2-5,CASSHWGQDGETQYF,TGTGCCAGCAGCCATTGGGGGCAGGACGGGGAGACCCAGTACTTC
TRBV3-1/TRBV3-2,.,.,TRBJ1-2,CASSQSSGAGDYGYTF,TGTGCCAGCAGCCAATCCTCAGGGGCTGGGGACTATGGCTACACCTTC
TRBV9,.,.,TRBJ1-1,CASSYPTAGDMNTEAFF,TGTGCCAGCAGCTACCCTACCGCAGGGGATATGAACACTGAAGCTTTCTTT
TRBV3-1/TRBV3-2,.,.,TRBJ2-7,CASSQEPPGLIYF,TGTGCCAGCAGCCAAGAACCCCCGGGTCTCATCTACTTC
TRBV2,.,TRBD1,TRBJ1-5,CASRDGTTGVNNQPQHF,TGTGCCAGCAGGGACGGAACGACAGGGGTTAATAATCAGCCCCAGCATTTT
TRBV10-3,.,.,TRBJ2-7,CAISESSSYEQYF,TGTGCCATCAGTGAGTCCTCCTCCTACGAGCAGTACTTC
TRBV2,.,TRBD1,TRBJ2-2,CASVDRDTGELFF,TGTGCCAGCGTGGACAGGGACACCGGGGAGCTGTTTTTT
TRBV4-2,.,TRBD1,TRBJ1-4,CASSQVSGTGGEKLFF,TGTGCCAGCAGCCAAGTATCCGGGACAGGGGGCGAAAAACTGTTTTTT
TRBV12-3/TRBV12-4,.,.,TRBJ2-7,CASSLAGPYEQYF,TGTGCCAGCAGTTTGGCAGGGCCATACGAGCAGTACTTC
TRBV10-3,.,TRBD1,TRBJ1-6,CATQGANGSPLHF,TGTGCCACCCAGGGGGCGAATGGATCACCCCTCCACTTT
TRBV15,.,.,TRBJ1-4,CATSRDLGAWEKLFF,TGTGCCACCAGCAGAGATCTAGGGGCTTGGGAAAAACTGTTTTTT
TRBV4-1,once,.,TRBJ1-1,CASSQVAGDWMNTEAFF,TGCGCCAGCAGCCAAGTTGCTGGGGACTGGATGAACACTGAAGCTTTCTTT
TRBV12-3/TRBV12-4,.,.,TRBJ1-1,CASSFQGSTEAFF,TGTGCCAGCAGTTTCCAGGGTAGCACTGAAGCTTTCTTT
TRBV4-2,once,.,TRBJ2-7,CASSQGRDEQYF,TGTGCCAGCAGCCAAGGCAGGGACGAGCAGTACTTC
TRBV6-4,.,.,TRBJ2-7,CASRARTYEQYF,TGTGCCAGCAGGGCCCGAACCTACGAGCAGTACTTC
TRBV5-1,.,TRBD2,TRBJ2-2,CASSSGLAGANTGELFF,TGCGCCAGCAGCAGTGGACTAGCGGGGGCGAACACCGGGGAGCTGTTTTTT
TRBV18,.,.,TRBJ2-7,CASSPPRGSSYEQYF,TGTGCCAGCTCACCACCGAGGGGGTCCTCCTACGAGCAGTACTTC
TRBV27,.,.,TRBJ1-6,CASNLNRENSPLHF,TGTGCCAGCAACCTAAACAGGGAGAATTCACCCCTCCACTTT
TRBV6-5,.,TRBD1,TRBJ1-6,CASNSGTGYNSPLHF,TGTGCCAGTAATTCCGGGACAGGGTATAATTCACCCCTCCACTTT
TRBV4-1,.,.,TRBJ2-4,CASSQAGENIQYF,TGCGCCAGCAGCCAAGCCGGGGAAAACATTCAGTACTTC
TRBV5-1,.,.,TRBJ2-1,CATLHGNEQFF,TGCGCCACCCTCCACGGCAATGAGCAGTTCTTC
TRBV28,.,.,TRBJ1-3,CASSYLTGTGNTIYF,TGTGCCAGCAGTTACCTCACAGGGACTGGAAACACCATATATTTT
TRBV27,few,.,TRBJ1-3,CASRLGPGNTIYF,TGTGCCAGCAGGTTGGGGCCTGGAAACACCATATATTTT